One sample yielded the 11 T cell receptor beta chains listed below, sequenced in a study of blood T cell repertoires in COVID-19. Sequencing used immunoSEQ multiplex PCR; TCRdb keeps in-frame clones, though not all of them. Of around 270,000 clones in the sample, 86% were seen once. Sequencing was performed on peripheral blood. The receptors come from a middle-aged man who had recovered from COVID-19.

This clone was picked up a small number of times. The chain is built from TRBV27 and TRBJ1-1; no clear D gene. Deletions cut 5 bases from V and 1 base from J, with 8 bases between. The CDR3 is 13 amino acids. Germline assignment: CDR1 MNHEY and CDR2 SMNVEV (reference sequence). The CDR3 sequence: CASSLLRNTEAFF. The CDR3 coding sequence is TGTGCCAGCAGTCTTCTACGGAACACTGAAGCTTTCTTT.

The chain recombines TRBV27 with TRBJ2-4, with a possible D match to TRBD1 (5 bases). Per germline, CDR1 MNHEY and CDR2 SMNVEV (reference sequence). The length of the CDR3 is 16 residues. The V and J ends lost 8 bases and 0 bases respectively, with 17 bases between them. CDR3 loop: CASSGRQLLAKNIQYF. CDR3 DNA: TGTGCCAGCTCTGGCCGACAGCTCTTAGCCAAAAACATTCAGTACTTC.

The rearrangement joins TRBV7-2 to TRBJ1-4; D possibly corresponds to TRBD1 (6 bases). V dropped 4 bases and J dropped 0 bases, with 12 bases sitting between them. Germline CDR1 SGHTA, CDR2 FQGNSA. The CDR3 runs to 16 residues. CDR3 in DNA: TGTGCCAGCAGCTCCGGACAGTGGGCAACTAATGAAAAACTGTTTTTT. Protein product: CASSSGQWATNEKLFF.

This clone has only one observation. This chain connects TRBV10-3 to TRBJ2-7, with D possibly TRBD2 on 6 matching bases. V lost 11 bases and J lost 7, with 21 bases in between. The CDR3 has 13 residues. Per the germline V gene, CDR1 is ENHRY and CDR2 is SYGVKD. CDR3 DNA: TGTGCCGCCGGAGGGCAGACAGTGAGGGAGCAGTACTTC. Protein sequence: CAAGGQTVREQYF.

There are a few counts of this clone. The chain joins TRBV12-5 to TRBJ1-5; D not certain. Trimming left V 0 bases short and J 7 bases short, with 7 bases between. Germline V gives CDR1 LGHNT, CDR2 FRNRAP. The CDR3 contains 13 residues. Written as DNA, the CDR3 is TGTGCTAGTGGTTTGGTAGGAGGACAGCCCCAGCATTTT. Protein product: CASGLVGGQPQHF.

The chain is built from TRBV15 and TRBJ1-5; D call uncertain. The CDR3 runs 18 residues. Germline lookup yields CDR1 LNHNV and CDR2 YYDKDF (reference sequence). The ends were cut back, 2 bases at V and 1 base at J, with 18 bases in the middle. CDR3 sequence reads: CATSRQRERHLSNQPQHF. As DNA, the CDR3 is TGTGCCACCAGCAGACAGAGGGAGAGACACCTAAGCAATCAGCCCCAGCATTTT.

The chain carries TRBV5-4 and TRBJ1-1, with D perhaps TRBD1 (5 bases). The germline V gene encodes CDR1 SGHNT and CDR2 YYREEE (reference sequence). There are 17 residues in the CDR3. Trimming pared 0 bases from V and 4 bases from J, leaving 19 bases between. The CDR3 DNA sequence: TGTGCCAGCAGCTTGGAAGGGCCAAGGGGCAGGGCCACTGAAGCTTTCTTT. This encodes CASSLEGPRGRATEAFF.

The V gene is TRBV3-1 (or the pseudogene TRBV3-2), the J gene TRBJ2-3, with TRBD2 as a possible D gene (5 bases). The CDR3 length is 13 residues. Germline V lookup: CDR1 LGHDT, CDR2 YNNKEL (reference sequence). V was clipped by 1 base and J by 6 bases, with 8 bases between them. The CDR3 region has the DNA TGTGCCAGCAGCCAAGCACTAGTCGATACGCAGTATTTT. Protein product: CASSQALVDTQYF.

The J gene is TRBJ2-1, the V gene TRBV12-5, with 9 nucleotides matching TRBD2. The V gene's germline CDR1 is LGHNT and CDR2 FRNRAP. Trimming removed 4 bases from V and 8 bases from J; junction bases left unmatched: 9. The CDR3 consists of 15 residues. The CDR3 DNA follows: TGTGCTAGTGGTTCCGGGACTAGCCTATGGGATGAGCAGTTCTTC. Translating gives CASGSGTSLWDEQFF.

The chain carries TRBV6-2 or TRBV6-3 and TRBJ1-5; maybe TRBD1 (5 bases). The V gene lost 2 bases and the J gene lost 0 bases, with 14 bases spanning the gap. The germline CDR1 and CDR2 sequences are MNHEY and SVGEGT. CDR3 length: 17 amino acids. The CDR3 reads CASSYGGFTFSNQPQHF. For the CDR3, the DNA is TGTGCCAGCAGTTACGGGGGGTTTACTTTTAGCAATCAGCCCCAGCATTTT.

The V call is TRBV28, the J call TRBJ2-6; the match to TRBD1 covers 8 bases. Germline assignment: CDR1 MDHEN and CDR2 SYDVKM. The CDR3 covers 18 residues. V was clipped by 6 bases and J by 0 bases; unmatched bases: 10. The CDR3 loop is CASRIGQGLGSGANVLTF. In DNA, the CDR3 is TGTGCCAGCAGAATTGGACAGGGATTAGGCTCTGGGGCCAACGTCCTGACTTTC.